These 32 T cell receptor beta chains were all obtained from the same sample, sequenced in a study of CXCR3-negative and CXCR3-positive naive CD8 T cells. Researchers prepared the TRB cDNA libraries using 5' RACE with UMI labels. TCRdb re-called the 5' RACE reads; one entry per CDR3 protein, DNA not given. This sample's table has around 80,000 distinct CDR3 sequences. Study results and caveats: More hydrophobic TRB CDR3s occurred in CXCR3-positive than in CXCR3-negative naive cells.

Their antigen targets remain unknown. The sample comprised naive CXCR3+ CD8+ T cells from blood. The sample's subset: CD45RO-CCR7+CD27+CD95- naive CD8+ T cells expressing CXCR3 (TNR3+). These receptors were obtained from a human donor in good health. Some clones in this sample may be carry-over from other donors' samples.

This rearrangement joins TRBV15 to TRBJ1-1. Germline CDR1 and CDR2: LNHNV and YYDKDF (reference sequence). There are 15 residues in the CDR3. The CDR3 reads CATSRPVARYTEAFF.

CDR3 amino acids: CASSASGSTYEQFF. The rearrangement uses TRBV25-1 and TRBJ2-1; TCRdb names TRBD2, which stays unverified in the absence of DNA. Looked up from germline, CDR1 is MGHDK and CDR2 is SYGVNS. The length of the CDR3 is 14 residues.

The chain is built from TRBV12-3 or TRBV12-4 and TRBJ2-1; TCRdb's assignment of TRBD1 cannot be checked, as there is no DNA. The CDR3 spans 15 residues. This CDR3 reads CASTRPAGSGYEQFF.

This chain connects TRBV3-1 to TRBJ2-1; TCRdb designates TRBD2, a call that cannot be tested without DNA. CDR3 size: 16 residues. Per the germline V gene, CDR1 is LGHDT and CDR2 is YNNKEL (reference sequence). The CDR3 reads CASSQDMGRANNEQFF.

The gene calls are TRBV12-3 or TRBV12-4 and TRBJ2-3; TCRdb indicates TRBD1, and absent DNA this call remains unverified. The CDR3 is 13 residues long. The chain's CDR3 is CASSPGDGDTQYF.

V usage is TRBV14 and J usage is TRBJ1-5. This CDR3 comprises 13 residues. Per the germline V gene, CDR1 is SGHDN and CDR2 is FVKESK. The CDR3 spells CASSPGRNQPQHF.

J is TRBJ2-2 and V is TRBV10-2; with no DNA, the TCRdb D assignment of TRBD1 cannot be verified. CDR1 WSHSY and CDR2 SAAADI come from the germline V gene. The CDR3 has 12 amino acids. This CDR3 is CASSTGAGELFF.

The chain is built from TRBV4-1 and TRBJ2-1; no DNA is available, so the TRBD1 call from TCRdb remains unchecked. The CDR3 is 14 residues long. CDR1 and CDR2 (germline): MGHRA, YSYEKL. The CDR3 is CASSQGSAQNEQFF.

This chain uses TRBV12-3 or TRBV12-4 with TRBJ1-2. CDR3 length: 13 amino acids. This CDR3 reads CASSLGPWDGYTF.

The rearrangement uses TRBV7-9 and TRBJ1-1; TCRdb's D gene call, TRBD1, goes unchecked for lack of DNA. Germline values: CDR1 SEHNR, CDR2 FQNEAQ (reference sequence). CDR3 length equals 16 residues. CDR3 region: CASSPWSESKNTEAFF.

The rearrangement uses TRBV28 and TRBJ2-7; TCRdb lists TRBD1, though no DNA is available to test this call. CDR3 length equals 14 residues. Germline CDR1 and CDR2: MDHEN and SYDVKM. CDR3 region: CASSAPGPWDEQYF.

The gene calls are TRBV28 and TRBJ2-3; TCRdb names TRBD1, which stays unverified in the absence of DNA. The CDR3 contains 14 residues. CDR1 is MDHEN, CDR2 SYDVKM, per germline. CDR3 region: CASSWPRDTDTQYF.

The chain combines TRBV30 with TRBJ2-5. This CDR3 contains 13 residues. Per germline, CDR1 GTSNPN and CDR2 SVGIG (reference sequence). CDR3 sequence: CAWSTASQETQYF.

The CDR3 protein is CASSQDRGPDQPQHF. This chain links TRBV4-3 with TRBJ1-5; TCRdb proposes TRBD1, but this gene call is untestable without DNA. CDR3 length: 15 residues. CDR1 is LGHNA, CDR2 YSLEER, per germline.

The chain is built from TRBV29-1 and TRBJ1-4; no DNA is available, so the TRBD1 call from TCRdb remains unchecked. In germline, CDR1 is SQVTM, CDR2 ANQGSEA. This CDR3 is built from 14 residues. CDR3 region: CSVEFTGSGEKLFF.

This sequence joins TRBV27 and TRBJ2-7; the D call of TRBD2 rests on TCRdb alone, since no DNA is present to check it. This CDR3 comprises 14 residues. Per germline, CDR1 MNHEY and CDR2 SMNVEV (reference sequence). The CDR3: CASSLYAGAYEQYF.

J is TRBJ2-5 and V is TRBV28; no DNA is available, so the TRBD1 call from TCRdb remains unchecked. The CDR3 extends over 16 amino acids. In germline, CDR1 is MDHEN, CDR2 SYDVKM. This CDR3 reads CASRKLGQGVWETQYF.

The chain couples TRBV27 to TRBJ1-1. Germline CDR1 reads MNHEY; CDR2 reads SMNVEV (reference sequence). The CDR3 sequence is 14 residues long. Here the CDR3 reads CASSPGQANTEAFF.

The chain is built from TRBV19 and TRBJ2-5; TCRdb proposes TRBD1, but this gene call is untestable without DNA. Germline V gives CDR1 LNHDA, CDR2 SQIVND (reference sequence). This CDR3 is 14 amino acids long. The chain's CDR3 is CASSKEQGQETQYF.

The chain is built from TRBV6-1 and TRBJ2-1; TCRdb returns TRBD2, unconfirmable since there is no DNA. In germline, CDR1 is MNHNS, CDR2 SASEGT. The CDR3 consists of 16 residues. CDR3 loop: CASSEYENSGDGEQFF.

The V call is TRBV6-2 or TRBV6-3, the J call TRBJ2-2. In germline, CDR1 is MNHEY, CDR2 SVGEGT. This CDR3 is 14 amino acids long. The CDR3 reads CASSYSENTGELFF.

The chain has TRBV29-1 and TRBJ2-7; TCRdb's D call, TRBD2, is unchecked because there is no DNA. Germline V gene lookup returns CDR1 SQVTM and CDR2 ANQGSEA. The CDR3 has 13 residues. The CDR3 region is CSVVGGNHYEQYF.

This chain connects TRBV28 to TRBJ2-7; TCRdb picks TRBD2, but there is no DNA to check that call. Per germline, CDR1 MDHEN and CDR2 SYDVKM. CDR3 length: 17 residues. This CDR3 reads CASSSGVSGVDSYEQYF. The full variable domain, with the rest looked up from reference TRBV28 and TRBJ2-7, is DVKVTQSSRYLVKRTGEKVFLECVQDMDHENMFWYRQDPGLGLRLIYFSYDVKMKEKGDIPEGYSVSREKKERFSLILESASTNQTSMYLCASSSGVSGVDSYEQYFGPGTRLTVT.

The V and J genes are TRBV15 and TRBJ2-3; checking the TCRdb D call of TRBD1 is not possible without DNA. CDR3 size: 15 residues. CDR1 is LNHNV, CDR2 YYDKDF, per germline (reference sequence). CDR3 sequence reads: CATSRDRVGEDTQYF.

The chain joins TRBV2 to TRBJ2-1. The CDR3 extends over 14 amino acids. The germline gives CDR1 SNHLY, CDR2 FYNNEI. The CDR3 is CASSVDSSYNEQFF.

The V and J genes are TRBV29-1 and TRBJ1-5; TCRdb outputs TRBD1, but without DNA this stays unchecked. Germline V lookup: CDR1 SQVTM, CDR2 ANQGSEA. The CDR3 covers 14 residues. The CDR3 sequence is CSFCRGPGNQPQHF.

The CDR3 loop reads CASGPYWTYEQYF. The rearrangement links TRBV12-5 to TRBJ2-7; TCRdb selects TRBD2, and the lack of DNA leaves this call unchecked. There are 13 residues in the CDR3. The germline CDR1 and CDR2 sequences are LGHNT and FRNRAP. Using reference TRBV12-5 and TRBJ2-7 for the parts outside the CDR3, the full variable domain is DARVTQTPRHKVTEMGQEVTMRCQPILGHNTVFWYRQTMMQGLELLAYFRNRAPLDDSGMPKDRFSAEMPDATLATLKIQPSEPRDSAVYFCASGPYWTYEQYFGPGTRLTVT.

The chain uses TRBV6-5 and TRBJ2-1; TCRdb lists TRBD1, though no DNA is available to test this call. CDR1 is MNHEY and CDR2 is SVGAGI in the germline V gene. The CDR3 length is 12 residues. The CDR3 spells CASRSGGHEQFF.

This chain links TRBV5-4 with TRBJ1-1; the D call of TRBD1 rests on TCRdb alone, since no DNA is present to check it. Germline CDR1 is SGHNT and CDR2 is YYREEE (reference sequence). This CDR3 region has 13 residues. The CDR3 reads CASSPVTGSEAFF. Full variable domain (remainder filled in from reference TRBV5-4 and TRBJ1-1): ETGVTQSPTHLIKTRGQQVTLRCSSQSGHNTVSWYQQALGQGPQFIFQYYREEENGRGNFPPRFSGLQFPNYSSELNVNALELDDSALYLCASSPVTGSEAFFGQGTRLTVV.

The V gene is TRBV7-2, the J gene TRBJ1-2; the TCRdb D gene call, TRBD1, has no DNA to confirm it. Germline V CDR1 and CDR2: SGHTA, FQGNSA. The CDR3 loop spans 13 amino acids. The chain's CDR3 is CASSPEANYGYTF. Using reference TRBV7-2 and TRBJ1-2 for the parts outside the CDR3, the full variable domain is GAGVSQSPSNKVTEKGKDVELRCDPISGHTALYWYRQSLGQGLEFLIYFQGNSAPDKSGLPSDRFSAERTGGSVSTLTIQRTQQEDSAVYLCASSPEANYGYTFGSGTRLTVV.

This chain uses TRBV7-9 with TRBJ2-7. CDR1 and CDR2 (germline): SEHNR, FQNEAQ (reference sequence). The CDR3 length is 13 residues. This CDR3 is CASSLSGDYEQYF.

The chain combines TRBV27 with TRBJ2-3; there is no DNA to check the TCRdb D call of TRBD2. The CDR3 extends over 17 amino acids. Germline V CDR1 and CDR2: MNHEY, SMNVEV (reference sequence). The CDR3 sequence is CASSFYISSGGSDTQYF.